The rows below give T cell receptor beta chains drawn from one sample of a study of shared clonotypes between healthy human individuals. Measured with immunoSEQ multiplex PCR; TCRdb has only the in-frame clones, and not every one. This sample has about 480,000 clones; about four fifths occur once, and the top ten carry 13%. Material for sequencing was PBMCs. The receptors here all came from a woman aged 35 to 49 in good health. Some clones in this sample may be carry-over from other donors' samples. Both conserved end residues are part of each CDR3. The D gene is left open where the match is weak. Size is omitted from some rows. Given values are once, few, many or a class for expanded clones.

j_call v_call clone_size d_call cdr3_nt cdr3_aa
TRBJ1-2 TRBV2 - - TGTGCCAGCAGTGAGTCCGTTGGCTACACCTTC CASSESVGYTF
TRBJ1-5 TRBV13 few - TGTGCCAGCAGCAGGGGCAATCAGCCCCAGCATTTT CASSRGNQPQHF
TRBJ2-5 TRBV7-9 - TRBD2 TGTGCCAGCAGCTTAGGATTGGCGGGAGCGGGAGAAGAGACCCAGTACTTC CASSLGLAGAGEETQYF
TRBJ2-7 TRBV10-3 - TRBD1 TGTGCCATCAGACCCCGGGACAGGCTCCACGAGCAGTACTTC CAIRPRDRLHEQYF
TRBJ1-4 TRBV4-3 - - TGCGCCAGCAGCCAACAACAGGGAGGGGGTGAAAAACTGTTTTTT CASSQQQGGGEKLFF
TRBJ2-1 TRBV7-9 - TRBD2 TGTGCCAGCAGCTTTCAGTACCGAGGACTAGCGGGAGACCGGGAGCAGTTCTTC CASSFQYRGLAGDREQFF
TRBJ2-6 TRBV5-3 many TRBD1 TGTGCCAGAAGCTTCCCCCGGGACAGCCGCAAGTTCGCCGGGGCCAACGTCCTGACTTTC CARSFPRDSRKFAGANVLTF
TRBJ2-3 TRBV11-3 - - TGTGCCAGCAGCTTAGATTCCGGGACGTCAGGTACGCAGTATTTT CASSLDSGTSGTQYF
TRBJ1-1 TRBV28 - - TGTGCCAGCGCAACAGCGAACACTGAAGCTTTCTTT CASATANTEAFF
TRBJ1-1 TRBV7-3 few - TGTGCCAGCAGCTCTCTGGGACACTCGAACACTGAAGCTTTCTTT CASSSLGHSNTEAFF
TRBJ1-5 TRBV28 - - TGTGCCAGCAGAAGTGACCGCAATCAGCCCCAGCATTTT CASRSDRNQPQHF
TRBJ1-2 TRBV7-9 few - TGTGCCAGCAGCCCCCGGACAGCCCAGACCTTC CASSPRTAQTF
TRBJ1-1 TRBV6-5 few - TGTGCCAGCAGCCGTGGATCCCAGAACACTGAAGCTTTCTTT CASSRGSQNTEAFF
TRBJ1-2 TRBV28 - - TGTGCCAGCAGTTCAAACTATGGCTACACCTTC CASSSNYGYTF
TRBJ2-3 TRBV19 - TRBD2 TGTGCCAGTAGTATAGACCTTACGGGGGGAGATACGCAGTATTTT CASSIDLTGGDTQYF
TRBJ2-3 TRBV20-1 - - TGCAGTGCTGAGAGAGTTACGCAGTATTTT CSAERVTQYF
TRBJ2-5 TRBV5-4 - - TGTGCCAGCAGCTTGGGGGGTAGCCAAGAGACCCAGTACTTC CASSLGGSQETQYF
TRBJ2-3 TRBV7-3 - TRBD2 TGTGCCAGCAGCTTAGAGGGGAGGGGCGGAACAGATACGCAGTATTTT CASSLEGRGGTDTQYF